These 15 T cell receptor beta chains came from one sample sequenced in a study of OX40 agonist ivuxolimab in advanced cancers. Method: immunoSEQ multiplex PCR; TCRdb's copy keeps in-frame clones and lacks some. In the table there are tens of thousands of clones, approximately 91% of which are singletons. The material was CD4+ or CD8+ T cells sorted from blood, obtained in a trial of the OX40 agonist ivuxolimab. The receptors come from an adult with an advanced solid tumor such as melanoma, head and neck, liver or kidney cancer.

The chain has TRBV27 and TRBJ1-5; TRBD1 agrees at 7 bases. Unmatched junction bases numbered 7, after V lost 3 bases and J lost 5 bases. Germline V gives CDR1 MNHEY, CDR2 SMNVEV (reference sequence). The CDR3 spans 15 residues. The CDR3 bases are TGTGCCAGCAGTTTTTCGAGGGGGCTTGATCAGCCCCAGCATTTT. Translation: CASSFSRGLDQPQHF.

The chain links TRBV2 to TRBJ1-1; D is possibly TRBD1 (6 bases). With 6 bases removed from V and 5 bases from J, the gap between germline ends came to 16 bases. This CDR3 contains 14 residues. Germline V gene lookup returns CDR1 SNHLY and CDR2 FYNNEI. In DNA, the CDR3 is TGTGCCAGCAGGTTTGGGGGGGGGCGAACTGAAGCTTTCTTT. Protein product: CASRFGGGRTEAFF.

The gene calls are TRBV9 and TRBJ2-1, with D unclear. Germline loops: CDR1 SGDLS, CDR2 YYNGEE. This CDR3 region has 13 residues. Trimming removed 1 base from V and 5 bases from J, with 7 bases in between. CDR3 nucleotide sequence: TGTGCCAGCAGCGTACGGTCCAACAATGAGCAGTTCTTC. Protein product: CASSVRSNNEQFF.

The chain joins TRBV6-1 to TRBJ1-5; D not certain. Germline V gene data show CDR1 as MNHNS and CDR2 as SASEGT. The V and J ends lost 7 bases and 3 bases respectively, with 13 bases between them. There are 14 residues in the CDR3. Written as DNA, the CDR3 is TGTGCCAGCATGAGGCGGACTGTCAATCAGCCCCAGCATTTT. It codes for CASMRRTVNQPQHF.

This chain connects TRBV27 to TRBJ2-2; tentative D call: TRBD1 (5 bases). The CDR3 spans 12 residues. The V end was cut by 5 bases, the J end by 6 bases, with 7 bases between. Germline assignment: CDR1 MNHEY and CDR2 SMNVEV (reference sequence). In DNA, the CDR3 is TGTGCCAGCAGTCGACAGCCCGGGGAGCTGTTTTTT. Its translation: CASSRQPGELFF.

The CDR3 nucleotides read TGTGCCAGTAGTATCCTGACAGGATCGAGCTCTGGAAACACCATATATTTT. Protein: CASSILTGSSSGNTIYF. This sequence joins TRBV19 and TRBJ1-3, with a tentative D call TRBD1 (6 bases). The CDR3 spans 17 residues. CDR1 and CDR2 from the germline V gene are LNHDA and SQIVND (reference sequence). V was cut by 3 bases and J by 0 bases, with 15 bases left in between.

V is TRBV5-1 and J is TRBJ1-6, with 8 nucleotides matching TRBD1. With V trimmed by 4 bases and J by 9 bases, 9 bases remained unmatched. CDR1 is SGHRS and CDR2 is YFSETQ in the germline V gene. This CDR3 is 15 amino acids long. DNA of the CDR3: TGCGCCAGCAGCATTACAGGGGGAAAGACTTCACCCCTCCACTTT. Protein sequence: CASSITGGKTSPLHF.

The genes are TRBV27 and TRBJ2-7; TRBD2 is a possible D gene (6 bases). V lost 7 bases to trimming and J lost 5 bases, with 15 bases between them. The CDR3 contains 13 residues. Per the germline V gene, CDR1 is MNHEY and CDR2 is SMNVEV (reference sequence). CDR3 residues: CASKISGVDEQYF. CDR3 coding DNA: TGTGCCAGCAAGATTTCGGGGGTCGACGAGCAGTACTTC.

The rearrangement links TRBV30 to TRBJ1-4, with a tentative D call TRBD1 (5 bases). CDR1 and CDR2 from the germline V gene are GTSNPN and SVGIG (reference sequence). Trimming took 2 bases from V and 3 from J, leaving 10 bases between them. There are 14 residues in the CDR3. The CDR3 nucleotides are TGTGCCTGGAGTATCGGGGCTGCTAATGAAAAACTGTTTTTT. Encoded protein: CAWSIGAANEKLFF.

This chain links TRBV20-1 with TRBJ1-2; D unresolved. The ends were cut back, 5 bases at V and 5 bases at J, with 9 bases in the middle. The CDR3 length is 11 residues. Germline CDR1 DFQATT, CDR2 SNEGSKA (reference sequence). The CDR3 DNA reads as TGCAGTGCTCCTCCTCCATATGGCTACACCTTC. Amino acids: CSAPPPYGYTF.

This clone came up a few times. The V gene is TRBV19, the J gene TRBJ2-1; 12 positions match TRBD2. Germline V gives CDR1 LNHDA, CDR2 SQIVND (reference sequence). CDR3 length: 15 residues. The junction had 8 bases not matched to a gene; V was cut back by 5 bases and J by 9 bases. CDR3 sequence: CASSSSGRGLAEQFF. CDR3 DNA sequence: TGTGCCAGTAGTTCTAGCGGGAGGGGCCTGGCTGAGCAGTTCTTC.

This chain connects TRBV5-1 to TRBJ2-6, with D perhaps being TRBD1 or TRBD2 (6 bases each). Trimming took off 5 bases at V and 4 bases at J, with 13 bases between the two ends. The CDR3 totals 15 residues. Germline loops: CDR1 SGHRS, CDR2 YFSETQ. The CDR3 is CASRVEGGGANVLTF. CDR3 sequence (DNA): TGCGCCAGCAGAGTGGAGGGGGGCGGGGCCAACGTCCTGACTTTC.

V is TRBV9 and J is TRBJ2-3, with 11 bases fitting TRBD2. Trimming at V came to 1 base and at J to 2 bases, leaving 6 bases not matched to a gene. Germline V CDR1 and CDR2: SGDLS, YYNGEE. The CDR3 loop spans 17 amino acids. DNA for the CDR3: TGTGCCAGCAGCGTATTTCCACTAGCGGGAGACACAGATACGCAGTATTTT. Amino acids: CASSVFPLAGDTDTQYF.

The rearrangement uses TRBV2 and TRBJ1-2, with TRBD1 matching 10 bases. The CDR3 covers 14 residues. Germline loops: CDR1 SNHLY, CDR2 FYNNEI. V lost 6 bases, J lost 7 bases, and 8 bases stayed unmatched. This CDR3 is CASRKGQGLGGYTF. DNA for the CDR3: TGTGCCAGCAGAAAGGGACAGGGGTTGGGTGGCTACACCTTC.

The V call is TRBV19, the J call TRBJ1-2; D unclear. Trimming pared 0 bases from V and 4 bases from J, leaving 6 bases between. The CDR3 contains 13 residues. Looked up from germline, CDR1 is LNHDA and CDR2 is SQIVND (reference sequence). CDR3 sequence: CASSIDLSYGYTF. CDR3 nucleotide sequence: TGTGCCAGTAGTATAGATCTCAGCTATGGCTACACCTTC.